What follows describes a single TCR beta chain. A single base separates this from a much larger clone, so it may be a read error. MiXCR, run by TCRdb on the PCR reads, gives a single entry per CDR3 protein. The repertoire holds approximately 630,000 distinct CDR3 sequences, 25% seen once, with around 0.78% in the top ten. The data originate from a study of molecular identifiers for immune sequencing clone quantification. The source material was naive CD8+ T cells from blood, with Jurkat cell RNA spiked in. This sample's subset: FACS-sorted CD8+CD4-CCR7+CD45RA+ naive T cells. This TCR was sampled from a human donor in good health. Some libraries in this study had Jurkat cell RNA spiked in.

CDR3 DNA sequence: TGTGCCGCCAGCACCCAAATTCCAAGAGATACGCAGTATTTT. This encodes CAASTQIPRDTQYF. The rearrangement uses TRBV15 and TRBJ2-3; no clear D gene. Germline V CDR1 and CDR2: LNHNV, YYDKDF (reference sequence). The CDR3 consists of 14 residues.